This T cell receptor (beta chain) came from a study of cytomegalovirus exposure and HLA in healthy donors. Study details: Among around 200 million T cells, an earlier analysis found approximately 110 million unique TCR beta sequences.

13 Jbeta primers and 60 Vbeta primers were used for the PCR. TCRdb's copy holds only in-frame clones and misses some; the assay was immunoSEQ multiplex PCR. The sample holds about 190,000 clones, around four fifths seen once. A note on this clone: As yet, its antigen is unknown.

Study-wide points: Altogether, 164 TCR beta chains were recorded as cytomegalovirus-associated. Prediction of most subjects' HLA-A and HLA-B alleles by TCR beta sequences was reportedly accurate. Most of the TCR beta V segments (in an earlier analysis) were productive either about 90% or about 30% of the time.

This receptor was taken from a man aged 35-49 years in good health and CMV-seropositive. The specimen was PBMCs.

For the CDR3, the DNA is TGCGCCAGCAGCTCTGGACTGGATTATTCCTACGAGCAGTACTTC. Residues: CASSSGLDYSYEQYF. The chain carries TRBV5-1 and TRBJ2-7; a possible D gene is TRBD2 (5 bases). Trimming shortened V by 3 bases and J by 1 base, and 14 bases separated the two germline ends. The CDR3 spans 15 residues. Germline lookup yields CDR1 SGHRS and CDR2 YFSETQ.